This TCR beta chain was sequenced for a study of graft-versus-host responses after intestinal transplantation. Study context: Tacrolimus plus steroids were given to all recipients for about 3 years, preceded by anti-thymocyte globulin induction.

Germline CDR1 reads SGDLS; CDR2 reads YYNGEE. The V gene lost 0 bases and the J gene lost 3 bases, with 16 bases spanning the gap. There are 16 residues in the CDR3. Comments on this clone: Its target is unknown.

Libraries were prepared by immunoSEQ multiplex PCR; TCRdb keeps only in-frame clonotypes and omits some of them. The sample lists about 48,000 clones, approximately 91% seen once, with more than 2% in the top ten. The rearrangement uses TRBV9 and TRBJ2-7; D is undetermined. Sample: unstimulated CD4+ T cells sorted from spleen or lymph node cells, taken before transplant. The source of this sequence is a human donor who was the organ donor for an intestinal transplant. This CDR3 reads CASSVGSVTFGYEQYF. For the CDR3, the DNA is TGTGCCAGCAGCGTAGGGTCTGTGACATTTGGCTACGAGCAGTACTTC.